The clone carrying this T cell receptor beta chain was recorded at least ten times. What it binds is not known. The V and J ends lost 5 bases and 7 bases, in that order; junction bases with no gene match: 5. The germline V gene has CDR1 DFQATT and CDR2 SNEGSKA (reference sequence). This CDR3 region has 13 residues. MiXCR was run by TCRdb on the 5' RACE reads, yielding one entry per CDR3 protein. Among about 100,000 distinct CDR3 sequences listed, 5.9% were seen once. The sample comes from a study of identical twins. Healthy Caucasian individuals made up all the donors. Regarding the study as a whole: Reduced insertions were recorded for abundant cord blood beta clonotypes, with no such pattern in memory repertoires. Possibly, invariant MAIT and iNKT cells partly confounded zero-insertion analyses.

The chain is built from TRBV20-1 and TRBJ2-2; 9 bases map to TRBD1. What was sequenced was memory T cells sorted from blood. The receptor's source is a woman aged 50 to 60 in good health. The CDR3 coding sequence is TGCAGTGCTCCACAGGGGGCGGGCGGGGAGCTGTTTTTT. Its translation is CSAPQGAGGELFF.